This T cell receptor beta chain originates from a study of post-analysis software for immune sequencing data. The overall study: Recorded disease courses covered relapsing-remitting, secondary progressive and progressive-relapsing multiple sclerosis. Some patients had no subtype annotation.

Whole-study findings and limits: With F measure, samples from one preparation batch clustered together strongly. Comparison with controls showed significantly lower normalized Chao1 diversity in multiple sclerosis patients.

As to this clonotype: Its antigen is still unknown.

The library was made from cDNA and included unique molecular identifiers. Researchers reported roughly 510,000 cDNA molecules coming from 1 to 10 million T cells. TCRdb re-analysed the PCR reads in MiXCR, keeping a single row per CDR3 protein. Found here are some 890,000 distinct CDR3 sequences, about 53% of them singletons; the top ten hold roughly 4.4%. The sample was blood. The TCR comes from a girl aged 5-17 years with multiple sclerosis.

The CDR3 spells CAINTGEGTDTQYF. The CDR3 DNA reads TGTGCCATCAATACAGGGGAGGGCACAGATACGCAGTATTTT. The chain couples TRBV10-3 to TRBJ2-3; the D gene is possibly TRBD1 (7 bases). CDR3 length equals 14 residues. Germline-derived CDR1 and CDR2 are ENHRY and SYGVKD. The V end lost 7 bases, the J end lost 1 base, and 12 bases lay between the germline ends.